This T cell receptor (beta chain) was sequenced during a study of T cells in Graves' hyperthyroidism and ophthalmopathy. Study-wide results and caveats: From stable hyperthyroidism, ophthalmopathy was set apart by a 13 V-J model.

This clonotype was detected ten times or more. Its target is not known. Among the patients, aged 18 to 65, hyperthyroidism was newly diagnosed and had lasted under 2 months. Fresh peripheral blood, around 11 ml of it, supplied the PBMCs. Germline CDR1 SGHTA, CDR2 FQGNSA. The CDR3 runs to 13 residues. Trimming shortened V by 4 bases and J by 6 bases, and 9 bases separated the two germline ends. The TCR beta CDR3 regions underwent amplification using RNA transcripts as the source. HTBI primers drove first-round RT-PCR of the TCR CDR3. TCRdb called the multiplex PCR reads again in MiXCR, with one record for every CDR3 protein. The table records approximately 220,000 distinct CDR3 sequences, approximately 20% of them present only once.

This receptor was taken from a man aged 40-55 years with Graves' hyperthyroidism. The specimen was blood. The chain employs TRBV7-2 and TRBJ2-2; D is ambiguous. The CDR3 loop reads CASSYPGAGELFF. CDR3 in DNA: TGTGCCAGCAGCTACCCAGGCGCCGGGGAGCTGTTTTTT.